The 25 T cell receptor beta chains below all came from one sample that was sequenced in a study of early T cells in non-severe SARS-CoV-2 infection. MiXCR, applied by TCRdb to the 5' RACE reads, yields one record per CDR3 protein. The data hold about 110,000 distinct CDR3 sequences, with 12% observed a single time. What was sequenced was whole blood. These receptors were taken from an adult who was a healthcare worker with PCR-confirmed SARS-CoV-2 infection or an uninfected control (not recorded which).

This clonotype was recorded many times. The rearrangement joins TRBV12-3 or TRBV12-4 to TRBJ1-5; 7 bases line up with TRBD1. V dropped 0 bases and J dropped 11; count of bases not matched to a gene: 10. CDR3 size: 15 residues. DNA for the CDR3: TGTGCCAGCAGTTTAGCTACAGGGGCCGCTGGGGCCCAGCATTTT. As protein: CASSLATGAAGAQHF.

There are a few counts of this clonotype. This chain uses TRBV6-5 with TRBJ2-7, with a tentative D call TRBD1 (7 bases). CDR1 MNHEY and CDR2 SVGAGI come from the germline V gene. Trimming took 6 bases from V and 6 from J, leaving 18 bases between them. This CDR3 is built from 14 residues. The CDR3 reads CASRPDRRVGEQYF. In DNA, the CDR3 is TGTGCCAGCAGACCGGACAGGAGGGTCGGCGAGCAGTACTTC.

A word on this clonotype: At one of its ends the junction is not consistent with the germline gene, which may arise from a read error. The chain joins TRBV12-3 or TRBV12-4 to TRBJ1-2; 8 positions agree with TRBD1. The CDR3 runs to 14 residues. The CDR3 nucleotides are TGTGGCAGCAGTAAGACAGGGGTCTTATATGGCTACACCTTC. Its translation: CGSSKTGVLYGYTF.

This clonotype came up a few times. V is TRBV10-3 and J is TRBJ2-3; 8 positions agree with TRBD1. Germline trimming cut 5 bases from V and 4 bases from J; bases unmatched to any gene: 5. The CDR3 is 14 amino acids. Looked up from germline, CDR1 is ENHRY and CDR2 is SYGVKD. In DNA form, the CDR3 reads TGTGCCATCAGTACTCGGACAGGGTCAGATACGCAGTATTTT. It translates to CAISTRTGSDTQYF.

This clonotype has a handful of counts. The chain combines TRBV4-1 with TRBJ2-7; D is ambiguous. V was shortened by 5 bases and J by 3 bases, with 11 bases between the two germline ends. CDR1 and CDR2 (germline): MGHRA, YSYEKL. The CDR3 length is 13 residues. The CDR3 region has the DNA TGCGCCAGCAGCGAAGGAATCTACTACGAGCAGTACTTC. Protein: CASSEGIYYEQYF.

The V and J genes are TRBV28 and TRBJ2-5; D is possibly TRBD1 (5 bases). Trimming pared 6 bases from V and 3 bases from J, leaving 14 bases between. The CDR3 has 14 amino acids. The germline V gene encodes CDR1 MDHEN and CDR2 SYDVKM. This chain's CDR3 is CASSGKGPEETQYF. As DNA, the CDR3 is TGTGCCAGCAGCGGAAAGGGGCCAGAAGAGACCCAGTACTTC.

This clonotype was seen ten or more times. The CDR3 reads CSARVPGTAEAFF. For the CDR3, the DNA is TGCAGTGCTAGGGTCCCCGGAACAGCTGAAGCTTTCTTT. V usage is TRBV20-1 and J usage is TRBJ1-1; D call uncertain. V lost 3 bases, J lost 6 bases, and 14 bases lay in between. There are 13 residues in the CDR3. Germline loops: CDR1 DFQATT, CDR2 SNEGSKA (reference sequence).

On this clonotype: A much more abundant neighbour one base away suggests this may be a read error. V gene TRBV7-8 combines with J gene TRBJ2-1, with TRBD2 matching over 10 bases. Germline loops: CDR1 SGHVS, CDR2 FQNEAQ. This CDR3 spans 15 amino acids. The DNA for the CDR3 is TGTGCCGGCAGCCCAGGGGCTAGCGGGAGCAATGAGCAGTTCTTC. It encodes CAGSPGASGSNEQFF.

This clonotype was recorded many times. This chain connects TRBV11-3 to TRBJ2-5; TRBD1 agrees at 8 bases. CDR3 length: 16 amino acids. Germline loops: CDR1 SGHNT, CDR2 YENEEA. Unmatched junction bases numbered 8, after V lost 1 base and J lost 4 bases. CDR3 region: CASSLVAGQGLETQYF. CDR3 nucleotides: TGTGCCAGCAGCTTAGTAGCCGGACAGGGCTTAGAGACCCAGTACTTC.

This clonotype has at least ten counts. V gene TRBV9 combines with J gene TRBJ1-4; 7 bases are shared with TRBD1. The germline V gene encodes CDR1 SGDLS and CDR2 YYNGEE. J gave up 3 bases and V 4 bases, and 6 bases lay outside the gene matches. The CDR3 runs to 15 residues. CDR3 DNA: TGTGCCAGCAGCCACACAGGGGATGCTAATGAAAAACTGTTTTTT. This gives the protein CASSHTGDANEKLFF.

V usage is TRBV7-2 and J usage is TRBJ1-5; 8 nucleotides agree with TRBD1. Per germline, CDR1 SGHTA and CDR2 FQGNSA. The CDR3 sequence is 14 residues long. The V segment lost 5 bases and the J segment 7 bases; nucleotides outside the gene matches: 7. The CDR3 region is CASSGRGLGQPQHF. The DNA for the CDR3 is TGTGCCAGCAGCGGCAGGGGGCTAGGGCAGCCCCAGCATTTT.

Many counts were recorded for this clonotype. The rearrangement uses TRBV2 and TRBJ2-6; D may be TRBD1 or TRBD2 (5 bases each). The CDR3 is 18 residues long. In germline, CDR1 is SNHLY, CDR2 FYNNEI. V was pared by 6 bases and J by 1 base, with 19 bases between. In DNA, the CDR3 is TGTGCCAGCAGAACGCTACCGGGACGGCTGTCTGGGGCCAACGTCCTGACTTTC. Translated, it gives CASRTLPGRLSGANVLTF.

This clonotype was seen at least ten times. The chain is built from TRBV2 and TRBJ2-1, with no clear D. The CDR3 is made up of 15 amino acids. The germline CDR1 and CDR2 sequences are SNHLY and FYNNEI. V was clipped by 3 bases and J by 0 bases, with 9 bases between them. CDR3 DNA sequence: TGTGCCAGCAGTGATCTGGGGTTCTCCTACAATGAGCAGTTCTTC. Translating it yields CASSDLGFSYNEQFF. The full variable domain, in which reference TRBV2 and TRBJ2-1 provide the parts outside the CDR3, is EPEVTQTPSHQVTQMGQEVILRCVPISNHLYFYWYRQILGQKVEFLVSFYNNEISEKSEIFDDQFSVERPDGSNFTLKIRSTKLEDSAMYFCASSDLGFSYNEQFFGPGTRLTVL.

The chain employs TRBV5-1 and TRBJ2-7; TRBD2 matches 11 bases. The junction had 24 bases not matched to a gene; V was cut back by 4 bases and J by 12 bases. Germline V lookup: CDR1 SGHRS, CDR2 YFSETQ. There are 18 residues in the CDR3. CDR3 DNA sequence: TGCGCCAGCAGCCCCCGACTAGCGGGAACCTACGAGGCCCTCCTGGCGTACTTC. Amino acid sequence: CASSPRLAGTYEALLAYF.

The chain has TRBV15 and TRBJ2-5; D remains ambiguous. V was cut by 0 bases and J by 5 bases, with 13 bases left in between. This CDR3 has 15 amino acids. Germline loops: CDR1 LNHNV, CDR2 YYDKDF (reference sequence). This CDR3 is CATSREGETGETQYF. The CDR3 DNA reads as TGTGCCACCAGCAGAGAGGGCGAGACTGGGGAGACCCAGTACTTC.

V usage is TRBV27 and J usage is TRBJ1-5; D remains ambiguous. Trimming removed 3 bases at V and 0 bases at J, with 3 bases between. The CDR3 loop spans 13 amino acids. Germline CDR1 MNHEY, CDR2 SMNVEV (reference sequence). The CDR3 DNA is TGTGCCAGCAGTTTTCTTAGCAATCAGCCCCAGCATTTT. Protein: CASSFLSNQPQHF.

There are a few counts of this clonotype. This chain connects TRBV6-1 to TRBJ2-1; 7 positions match TRBD2. The CDR3 is 16 amino acids. V trimming: 6 bases; J trimming: 7 bases; junction bases outside the gene matches: 15. CDR1 is MNHNS and CDR2 is SASEGT in the germline V gene. CDR3 nucleotide sequence: TGTGCCAGCAGAGACCGTCGGGGCGGGAGAGGGAATGAGCAGTTCTTC. It codes for CASRDRRGGRGNEQFF.

This clonotype was observed many times. The rearrangement links TRBV6-1 to TRBJ1-2; D is unresolved. Germline assignment: CDR1 MNHNS and CDR2 SASEGT. Trimming stripped 7 bases from V and 0 bases from J, with 12 bases between. The CDR3 sequence is 14 residues long. CDR3 nucleotide sequence: TGTGCCAGCACTCGACATTCCTCTAACTATGGCTACACCTTC. Translation: CASTRHSSNYGYTF.

There are a few counts of this clonotype. The chain employs TRBV5-1 and TRBJ2-3; 11 positions agree with TRBD2. V lost 4 bases to trimming and J lost 1 base; unmatched junction nucleotides: 5. Germline-derived CDR1 and CDR2 are SGHRS and YFSETQ. The CDR3 loop spans 16 amino acids. Here the CDR3 reads CASSPVTSGGTDTQYF. In DNA form, the CDR3 reads TGCGCCAGCAGCCCAGTGACTAGCGGGGGCACAGATACGCAGTATTTT.

This clonotype appeared many times. The chain employs TRBV30 and TRBJ1-2, with D hard to call. The CDR3 sequence is 14 residues long. Germline V gives CDR1 GTSNPN, CDR2 SVGIG (reference sequence). The germline V and J ends were trimmed by 7 bases and 11 bases, with 26 bases remaining between them. CDR3 nucleotide sequence: TGTGCCTCCGCCCCGGAGTTTACAAGGGTGCGGTACACCTTC. Amino acid sequence: CASAPEFTRVRYTF.

This clonotype was seen at least ten times. The chain carries TRBV2 and TRBJ2-5; tentative D call: TRBD2 (5 bases). The germline V gene encodes CDR1 SNHLY and CDR2 FYNNEI. CDR3 length equals 11 residues. Trimming took 6 bases from V and 4 from J, leaving 6 bases between them. CDR3 sequence reads: CASREAETQYF. DNA of the CDR3: TGTGCCAGCAGGGAGGCAGAGACCCAGTACTTC.

This clonotype was detected many times. The chain uses TRBV11-3 and TRBJ2-2; TRBD2 might be the D (5 bases). The germline V gene has CDR1 SGHNT and CDR2 YENEEA. Trimming cost V 7 bases and J 5 bases, with 14 bases left between them. This CDR3 contains 14 residues. Here the CDR3 DNA reads TGTGCCAGCACACAGCGGAGAGGGACCGGGGAGCTGTTTTTT. Protein sequence: CASTQRRGTGELFF.

This clonotype was seen ten or more times. The chain uses TRBV11-3 and TRBJ2-5; D is uncertain. Germline CDR1 is SGHNT and CDR2 is YENEEA. The CDR3 contains 16 residues. The V end lost 2 bases, the J end lost 7 bases, and 20 bases lay between the germline ends. CDR3 bases: TGTGCCAGCAGCTTATACGGCGGAAAAGAGTTAGGGACCCAGTACTTC. This encodes CASSLYGGKELGTQYF.

This clonotype was seen a few times. The V gene is TRBV30, the J gene TRBJ2-5, with D maybe TRBD2 (6 bases). V was shortened by 0 bases and J by 4 bases, with 18 bases between the two germline ends. Germline V gene lookup returns CDR1 GTSNPN and CDR2 SVGIG (reference sequence). This CDR3 has 16 residues. DNA for the CDR3: TGTGCCTGGAGTGTACTGCTTGCGGGGTTCGGAGAGACCCAGTACTTC. Residues: CAWSVLLAGFGETQYF.

The chain carries TRBV7-6 and TRBJ2-3, with 7 bases aligning to TRBD2. In germline, CDR1 is SGHVS, CDR2 FNYEAQ. The CDR3 has 14 amino acids. V gave up 1 base and J gave up 4 bases; unmatched junction bases: 2. CDR3 sequence (DNA): TGTGCCAGCAGCTTAGTAGGGAGGGCAGATACGCAGTATTTT. Amino acid sequence: CASSLVGRADTQYF.